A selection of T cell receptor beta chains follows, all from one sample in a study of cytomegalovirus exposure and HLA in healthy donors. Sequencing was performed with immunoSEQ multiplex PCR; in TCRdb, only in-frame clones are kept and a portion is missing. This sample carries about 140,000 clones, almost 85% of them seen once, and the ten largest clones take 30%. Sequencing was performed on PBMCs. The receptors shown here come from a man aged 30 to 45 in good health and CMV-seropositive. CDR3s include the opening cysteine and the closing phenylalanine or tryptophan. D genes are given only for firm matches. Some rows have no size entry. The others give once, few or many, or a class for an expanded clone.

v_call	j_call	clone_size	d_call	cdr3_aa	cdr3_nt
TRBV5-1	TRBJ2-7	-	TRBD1	CASSLNSGQASYEQYF	TGCGCCAGCAGCTTGAACTCCGGACAGGCGTCCTACGAGCAGTACTTC
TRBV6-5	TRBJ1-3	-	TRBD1	CASSTGGHGNTIYF	TGTGCCAGCAGTACAGGGGGTCACGGAAACACCATATATTTT
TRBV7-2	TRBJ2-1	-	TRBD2	CASSLTGTRNYNEQFF	TGTGCCAGCAGCCTAACCGGGACTAGAAACTACAATGAGCAGTTCTTC
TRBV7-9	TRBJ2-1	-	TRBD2	CASSLSLAKSSYNEQFF	TGTGCCAGCAGCTTATCACTAGCGAAGAGCTCCTACAATGAGCAGTTCTTC
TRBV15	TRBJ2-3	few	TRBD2	CATSRALRAGGLDTQYF	TGTGCCACCAGCAGGGCGCTTAGGGCGGGAGGGTTAGATACGCAGTATTTT
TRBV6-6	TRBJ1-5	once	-	CASSYDGFGQPQHF	TGTGCCAGCAGTTACGACGGGTTCGGTCAGCCCCAGCATTTT
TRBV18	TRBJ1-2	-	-	CASSPFGEDVGGNTF	TGTGCCAGCTCACCGTTCGGCGAAGACGTCGGGGGGAACACCTTC
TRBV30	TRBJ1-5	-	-	CAWSVGRGGGRGNQPQHF	TGTGCCTGGAGTGTGGGCAGAGGTGGGGGCCGGGGCAATCAGCCCCAGCATTTT
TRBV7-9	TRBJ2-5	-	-	CASSFKETQYF	TGTGCCAGCAGCTTTAAAGAGACCCAGTACTTC
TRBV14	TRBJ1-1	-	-	CASSVKGGTTEAFF	TGTGCCAGCAGCGTAAAGGGAGGAACGACTGAAGCTTTCTTT
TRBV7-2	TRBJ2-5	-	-	CASSLVSQLETQYF	TGTGCCAGCAGCTTAGTGTCTCAGTTAGAGACCCAGTACTTC
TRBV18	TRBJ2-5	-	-	CASSPPAPRALQETQYF	TGTGCCAGCTCACCACCAGCTCCCCGCGCCCTTCAAGAGACCCAGTACTTC
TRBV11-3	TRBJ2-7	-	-	CASSPGGLTYEQYF	TGTGCCAGCAGCCCCGGGGGACTCACCTACGAGCAGTACTTC
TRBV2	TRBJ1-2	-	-	CASSAQVTYGYTF	TGTGCCAGCAGTGCACAGGTGACATATGGCTACACCTTC
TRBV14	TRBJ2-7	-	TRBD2	CASSYRASGSQYEQYF	TGTGCCAGCAGCTACCGGGCCAGCGGGAGTCAATACGAGCAGTACTTC
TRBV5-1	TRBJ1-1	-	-	CASSLYGMNTEAFF	TGCGCCAGCAGCTTATACGGTATGAACACTGAAGCTTTCTTT
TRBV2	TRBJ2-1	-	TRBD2	CASLSSGGNNSSYNEQFF	TGTGCCAGTCTCTCTAGCGGGGGGAATAACAGCTCCTACAATGAGCAGTTCTTC
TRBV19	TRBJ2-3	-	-	CASSISGTTSTDTQYF	TGTGCCAGTAGTATCTCAGGTACAACTAGCACAGATACGCAGTATTTT
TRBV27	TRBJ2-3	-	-	CASRTASDTQYF	TGTGCCAGCAGAACAGCATCAGATACGCAGTATTTT
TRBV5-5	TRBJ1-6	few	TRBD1	CASRANQGVINSPLHF	TGTGCCAGCAGGGCTAATCAGGGGGTCATAAATTCACCCCTCCACTTT
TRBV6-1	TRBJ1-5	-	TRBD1	CASSEYFRGLNQPQHF	TGTGCCAGCAGTGAATATTTTAGGGGGCTCAATCAGCCCCAGCATTTT
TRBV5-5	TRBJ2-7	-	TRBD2	CASSLIAGGSYEQYF	TGTGCCAGCAGCCTCATAGCGGGAGGGAGCTACGAGCAGTACTTC
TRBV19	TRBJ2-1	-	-	CASSILGGAGYEQFF	TGTGCCAGTAGTATACTGGGCGGGGCGGGGTATGAGCAGTTCTTC
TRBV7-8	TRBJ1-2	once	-	CASSLGLGRGYTF	TGTGCCAGCAGCTTAGGGTTGGGGAGGGGCTACACCTTC
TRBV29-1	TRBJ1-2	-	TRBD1	CSVLGQGTNYGYTF	TGCAGCGTTCTTGGACAGGGGACTAACTATGGCTACACCTTC
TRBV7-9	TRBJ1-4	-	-	CASSHLQSNEKLFF	TGTGCCAGCAGCCACCTACAGTCTAATGAAAAACTGTTTTTT
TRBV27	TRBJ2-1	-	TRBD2	CASSLWPSGDNEQFF	TGTGCCAGCAGTTTATGGCCTAGCGGGGACAATGAGCAGTTCTTC
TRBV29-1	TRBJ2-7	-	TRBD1	CSGGQGAYEQYF	TGCAGCGGGGGACAGGGAGCCTACGAGCAGTACTTC
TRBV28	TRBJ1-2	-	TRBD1	CASRTEGALSYTF	TGTGCCAGCAGGACCGAGGGGGCGTTGAGCTACACCTTC
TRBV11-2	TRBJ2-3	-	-	CASSLIQGPPTDTQYF	TGTGCCAGCAGCTTAATACAGGGACCCCCCACAGATACGCAGTATTTT
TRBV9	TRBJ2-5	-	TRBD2	CASSGGLAGARETQYF	TGTGCCAGCAGCGGAGGACTAGCGGGGGCCCGGGAGACCCAGTACTTC
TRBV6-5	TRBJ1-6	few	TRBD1	CASRPTGANSPLHF	TGTGCCAGCAGACCGACAGGGGCAAATTCACCCCTCCACTTT
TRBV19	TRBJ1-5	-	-	CASTGSGEYSNQPQHF	TGTGCCAGTACCGGATCAGGCGAATATAGCAATCAGCCCCAGCATTTT
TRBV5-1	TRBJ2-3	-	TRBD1	CASSLGQGEGTDTQYF	TGCGCCAGCAGCTTGGGACAGGGGGAGGGCACAGATACGCAGTATTTT
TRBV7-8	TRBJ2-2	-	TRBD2	CASSLVGRGGTGELFF	TGTGCCAGCAGCTTAGTAGGCCGGGGAGGGACCGGGGAGCTGTTTTTT
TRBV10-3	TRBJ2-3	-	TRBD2	CAIRNQREGTDTQYF	TGTGCCATCAGGAATCAGCGGGAGGGCACAGATACGCAGTATTTT
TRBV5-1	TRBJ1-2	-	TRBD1	CASSFGTAYGYTF	TGCGCCAGCAGCTTCGGGACAGCCTATGGCTACACCTTC
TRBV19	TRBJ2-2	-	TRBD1	CASLPSTGVAGELFF	TGTGCCAGTTTACCGTCGACAGGGGTTGCCGGGGAGCTGTTTTTT
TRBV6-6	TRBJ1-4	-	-	CASTPEALNEKLFF	TGTGCCAGCACCCCTGAGGCTCTTAATGAAAAACTGTTTTTT
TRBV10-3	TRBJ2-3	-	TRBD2	CAISEGRAGGPSTDTQYF	TGTGCCATCAGTGAGGGACGAGCGGGAGGGCCCAGCACAGATACGCAGTATTTT
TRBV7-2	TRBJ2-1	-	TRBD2	CASGLAGVAYNEQFF	TGTGCCAGCGGATTGGCGGGGGTAGCCTACAATGAGCAGTTCTTC
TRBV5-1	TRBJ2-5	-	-	CASSLAAGVGETQYF	TGCGCCAGCAGCTTGGCCGCAGGGGTAGGAGAGACCCAGTACTTC
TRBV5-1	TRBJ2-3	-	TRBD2	CASSLGGGYSTDTQYF	TGCGCCAGCAGCCTGGGGGGGGGATACAGCACAGATACGCAGTATTTT
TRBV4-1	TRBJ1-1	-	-	CASSQAQGMNTEAFF	TGCGCCAGCAGCCAAGCTCAGGGGATGAACACTGAAGCTTTCTTT
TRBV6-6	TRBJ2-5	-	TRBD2	CASSYERGAGETQYF	TGTGCCAGCAGTTATGAGCGGGGGGCGGGAGAGACCCAGTACTTC